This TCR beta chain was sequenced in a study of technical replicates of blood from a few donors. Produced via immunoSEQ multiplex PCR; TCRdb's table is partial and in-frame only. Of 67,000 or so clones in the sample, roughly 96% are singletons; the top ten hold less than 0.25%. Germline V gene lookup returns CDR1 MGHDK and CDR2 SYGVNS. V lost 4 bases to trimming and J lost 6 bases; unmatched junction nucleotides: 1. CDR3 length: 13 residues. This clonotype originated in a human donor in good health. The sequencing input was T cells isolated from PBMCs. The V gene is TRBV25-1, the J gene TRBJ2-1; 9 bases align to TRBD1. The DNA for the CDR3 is TGTGCCAGCAGTGCGGACAGGGGCAATGAGCAGTTCTTC. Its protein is CASSADRGNEQFF.